The present T cell receptor (beta chain) was sequenced within a study of cytomegalovirus exposure and HLA in healthy donors. For the study at large: In a previous analysis, 120 million or so unique TCR beta sequences were found from some 200 million T cells.

The germline V gene encodes CDR1 MNHEY and CDR2 SMNVEV (reference sequence). Trimming removed 4 bases from V and 4 bases from J; junction bases left unmatched: 7. The CDR3 covers 15 residues. PCR amplification relied on 60 Vbeta primers (plus 13 Jbeta primers). The assay was immunoSEQ multiplex PCR, and TCRdb's table has in-frame clones only and misses some. The sample gives approximately 140,000 clones, about 60% of which show up once; 7% to 8.5% is in the top ten. Turning to this clone: No antigen is known for it.

Whole-study findings and limits: A classifier reportedly called cytomegalovirus status with high sensitivity and specificity. The Asian-associated ancestry cluster reportedly had fewer N-insertions than the approximately 670-donor mean in a later analysis.

Sequencing used PBMCs. The TCR comes from a woman aged 55-69 years in good health and CMV-seropositive. The gene calls are TRBV27 and TRBJ1-1, with 9 bases aligning to TRBD1. The CDR3 coding sequence is TGTGCCAGCAGTTCCTATACGACAGGGGGCACTGAAGCTTTCTTT. This codes for CASSSYTTGGTEAFF.